This passage covers 27 T cell receptor beta chains from one sample sequenced in a study of identical twins. A single record per CDR3 protein comes from TCRdb applying MiXCR to the 5' RACE reads. The table lists about 280,000 distinct CDR3 sequences, roughly 8.6% of them singletons. This same sample was also taken into another study, of yellow fever vaccine responses in identical twins.

The sequenced material came from memory (CD45RO+) T cells sorted from blood. These receptors all stem from a young woman in good health.

This clonotype turned up a few times. The J gene is TRBJ2-1, the V gene TRBV11-2; 7 bases fit TRBD2. The ends lost 5 bases at V and 0 bases at J; junction bases unmatched: 4. Germline V lookup: CDR1 SGHAT, CDR2 FQNNGV. This CDR3 is built from 15 residues. This CDR3 is CASSQRTSSYNEQFF. The CDR3 nucleotides read TGTGCCAGCAGCCAGCGGACTAGCTCCTACAATGAGCAGTTCTTC.

This chain joins TRBV24-1 and TRBJ1-6, with a weak D call TRBD1 (5 bases). V shed 9 bases and J shed 5 bases, with 10 bases lying between them. The CDR3 has 13 amino acids. The germline V gene has CDR1 KGHDR and CDR2 SFDVKD. CDR3 nucleotides: TGTGCCACCTTGGGACCGAATAATTCACCCCTCCACTTT. This encodes CATLGPNNSPLHF.

This clonotype occurred many times. CDR3 loop: CASSWSPTDTQYF. DNA of the CDR3: TGCGCCAGCAGCTGGTCACCGACAGATACGCAGTATTTT. V usage is TRBV5-1 and J usage is TRBJ2-3, with D uncertain. The CDR3 has 13 residues. V was pared by 3 bases and J by 3 bases, with 8 bases between. Germline CDR1 is SGHRS and CDR2 is YFSETQ.

This clonotype was observed a handful of times. The chain carries TRBV19 and TRBJ2-4, with D perhaps matching TRBD1 (6 bases). This CDR3 has 16 residues. Per germline, CDR1 LNHDA and CDR2 SQIVND (reference sequence). V was shortened by 3 bases and J by 2 bases, with 14 bases between the two germline ends. For the CDR3, the DNA is TGTGCCAGTAGTATTTGGGGGCAGACGACCAAAAACATTCAGTACTTC. Residues: CASSIWGQTTKNIQYF.

This clonotype was detected a few times. The chain recombines TRBV20-1 with TRBJ2-2; TRBD2 agrees at 11 bases. CDR3 length: 16 residues. V dropped 2 bases and J dropped 3; count of bases not matched to a gene: 5. Germline CDR1 reads DFQATT; CDR2 reads SNEGSKA (reference sequence). The chain's CDR3 is CSARPGTSGDTGELFF. The CDR3 region has the DNA TGCAGTGCTAGACCTGGGACTAGCGGAGACACCGGGGAGCTGTTTTTT.

This clonotype was detected many times. The chain has TRBV24-1 and TRBJ2-2, with a weak D call TRBD1 (5 bases). Germline V CDR1 and CDR2: KGHDR, SFDVKD. The V end lost 6 bases, the J end lost 1 base, and 8 bases lay between the germline ends. CDR3 length equals 14 residues. The CDR3 sequence is CATSPRGNTGELFF. The CDR3 bases are TGTGCCACCAGTCCTAGGGGGAACACCGGGGAGCTGTTTTTT.

V gene TRBV11-1 combines with J gene TRBJ2-1, with a weak D call TRBD1 (7 bases). The ends were cut back, 4 bases at V and 2 bases at J, with 18 bases in the middle. The CDR3 has 17 residues. Germline CDR1 and CDR2: SGHAT and FQDESV (reference sequence). The CDR3 region is CASSSSGGSGAYNEQFF. In DNA, the CDR3 is TGTGCCAGCAGCTCCTCAGGGGGGTCAGGGGCCTACAATGAGCAGTTCTTC.

This chain joins TRBV7-9 and TRBJ2-1; 10 bases are shared with TRBD2. V trimming: 5 bases; J trimming: 8 bases; junction bases outside the gene matches: 3. The CDR3 has 13 amino acids. CDR1 SEHNR and CDR2 FQNEAQ come from the germline V gene (reference sequence). Written as DNA, the CDR3 is TGTGCCAGCAGCAGGACTAGCGGAGATGAGCAGTTCTTC. It codes for CASSRTSGDEQFF.

This clonotype was observed a few times. The chain has TRBV4-2 and TRBJ2-2; no definite D call. Germline V gives CDR1 LGHNA, CDR2 YNFKEQ. V gave up 0 bases and J gave up 6 bases, with 5 bases separating them. The CDR3 totals 13 residues. The chain's CDR3 is CASSQDVSGELFF. As DNA, the CDR3 is TGTGCCAGCAGCCAAGATGTATCCGGGGAGCTGTTTTTT.

This clonotype was counted many times. The rearrangement uses TRBV28 and TRBJ1-2; D is possibly TRBD1 (6 bases). Germline CDR1 MDHEN, CDR2 SYDVKM. V gave up 6 bases and J gave up 8 bases, with 19 bases separating them. CDR3 length: 14 amino acids. The CDR3 here is CASSLGGSGRGYTF. For the CDR3, the DNA is TGTGCCAGCAGCCTAGGGGGTAGTGGACGGGGCTACACCTTC.

This clonotype has only a few counts. The chain has TRBV2 and TRBJ2-7; tentatively, D is TRBD1 (5 bases). Trimming took 3 bases from V and 5 from J, leaving 11 bases between them. The CDR3 has 13 amino acids. Germline V gene lookup returns CDR1 SNHLY and CDR2 FYNNEI. As DNA, the CDR3 is TGTGCCAGCAGTGACAGGGAAGGCAACGAGCAGTACTTC. This sequence encodes CASSDREGNEQYF.

DNA of the CDR3: TGTGCCAGCAGTTACTCGATGTCGGCTAGGAAGGACATTCAGTACTTC. This sequence encodes CASSYSMSARKDIQYF. J is TRBJ2-4 and V is TRBV6-5; D gene ambiguous. The CDR3 runs 16 residues. With 0 bases removed from V and 8 bases from J, the gap between germline ends came to 17 bases. Germline CDR1 and CDR2: MNHEY and SVGAGI.

This clonotype was seen only a few times. The chain employs TRBV6-5 and TRBJ2-1; TRBD1 is a possible D gene (5 bases). The CDR3 sequence is 15 residues long. Trimming shortened V by 0 bases and J by 8 bases, and 14 bases separated the two germline ends. CDR1 is MNHEY and CDR2 is SVGAGI in the germline V gene. CDR3 sequence (DNA): TGTGCCAGCAGTTACTCGACCAGGGCGGATGATGAGCAGTTCTTC. Translating gives CASSYSTRADDEQFF.

The table lists this clonotype with many counts. The chain combines TRBV24-1 with TRBJ1-2; D unresolved. CDR3 length: 12 amino acids. Germline-derived CDR1 and CDR2 are KGHDR and SFDVKD. V gave up 5 bases and J gave up 6 bases, with 9 bases separating them. DNA of the CDR3: TGTGCCACCAGTGGCAGCGGGAATGGCTACACCTTC. Its translation is CATSGSGNGYTF.

The chain couples TRBV5-1 to TRBJ2-2, with a weak D call TRBD1 (5 bases). V shed 3 bases and J shed 7 bases, with 13 bases lying between them. The germline V gene encodes CDR1 SGHRS and CDR2 YFSETQ. There are 14 residues in the CDR3. The CDR3 nucleotides are TGCGCCAGCAGCTCTTTTACAGGAATCGGGGAGCTGTTTTTT. This translates into CASSSFTGIGELFF.

In this sample, this clonotype turned up many times. V and J are TRBV25-1 and TRBJ2-5; D is uncertain. This CDR3 has 10 residues. Germline lookup yields CDR1 MGHDK and CDR2 SYGVNS. Trimming stripped 7 bases from V and 5 bases from J, with 5 bases between. The CDR3 coding sequence is TGTGCCAGCATGGGGGAGACCCAGTACTTC. This translates into CASMGETQYF.

Many counts were recorded for this clonotype. The chain uses TRBV7-2 and TRBJ1-1; D may be TRBD1 (5 bases). Deletions cut 1 base from V and 8 bases from J, with 14 bases between. This CDR3 comprises 14 residues. Looked up from germline, CDR1 is SGHTA and CDR2 is FQGNSA. This CDR3 is CASSLGRAGQEAFF. In DNA, the CDR3 is TGTGCCAGCAGCTTAGGTCGGGCAGGGCAGGAAGCTTTCTTT.

The chain recombines TRBV10-2 with TRBJ2-5, with D possibly matching TRBD2 (6 bases). The ends were cut back, 8 bases at V and 1 base at J, with 14 bases in the middle. The CDR3 loop spans 14 amino acids. The germline V gene has CDR1 WSHSY and CDR2 SAAADI. The CDR3 nucleotides read TGCGCCAGCCGGGACTCCCGGGCCCAAGAGACCCAGTACTTC. Its protein is CASRDSRAQETQYF.

The V call is TRBV14, the J call TRBJ1-4, with 9 positions matching TRBD1. The CDR3 covers 14 residues. V shed 4 bases, J shed 6 bases, and the junction held 3 bases outside the gene matches. The germline gives CDR1 SGHDN, CDR2 FVKESK. The CDR3 nucleotides are TGTGCCAGCAGCCTAAACAGGGGGCATGAAAAACTGTTTTTT. The encoded protein is CASSLNRGHEKLFF.

This clonotype has more than one count but fewer than ten. This sequence joins TRBV28 and TRBJ2-4, with a weak D call TRBD2 (5 bases). The ends were cut back, 4 bases at V and 9 bases at J, with 16 bases in the middle. Looked up from germline, CDR1 is MDHEN and CDR2 is SYDVKM. The CDR3 consists of 14 residues. The CDR3 bases are TGTGCCAGCAGTTCATCCCCGGGGAGTGGCATTCAGTACTTC. It codes for CASSSSPGSGIQYF. The full variable domain, completed using reference TRBV28 and TRBJ2-4, is DVKVTQSSRYLVKRTGEKVFLECVQDMDHENMFWYRQDPGLGLRLIYFSYDVKMKEKGDIPEGYSVSREKKERFSLILESASTNQTSMYLCASSSSPGSGIQYFGAGTRLSVL.

This clonotype was detected only a few times. The chain carries TRBV6-6 and TRBJ2-7, with 11 bases fitting TRBD1. Germline CDR1 and CDR2: MNHNY and SVGAGI (reference sequence). The CDR3 consists of 13 residues. Germline trimming cut 5 bases from V and 7 bases from J; bases unmatched to any gene: 4. The CDR3: CASSRTGGTEQYF. As DNA, the CDR3 is TGTGCCAGCAGTCGGACAGGGGGCACGGAGCAGTACTTC.

A few counts support this clonotype. The rearrangement uses TRBV6-1 and TRBJ1-5; 9 bases line up with TRBD1. CDR1 is MNHNS, CDR2 SASEGT, per germline. The length of the CDR3 is 15 residues. Unmatched junction bases numbered 5, after V lost 3 bases and J lost 5 bases. The CDR3 DNA sequence: TGTGCCAGCAGTGACAGGGACAGGGTCCATCAGCCCCAGCATTTT. It translates to CASSDRDRVHQPQHF.

This clonotype occurred many times. The CDR3 here is CASMRTEAFF. DNA of the CDR3: TGTGCCAGCATGAGGACTGAAGCTTTCTTT. The V and J genes are TRBV12-3 or TRBV12-4 and TRBJ1-1; D is ambiguous. V shed 7 bases and J shed 5 bases, with 5 bases lying between them. The CDR3 loop spans 10 amino acids.

This clonotype was seen only a few times. This sequence joins TRBV9 and TRBJ2-7, with D unclear. CDR1 is SGDLS, CDR2 YYNGEE, per germline. Trimming took off 1 base at V and 4 bases at J, with 9 bases between the two ends. The CDR3 runs to 13 residues. CDR3 in DNA: TGTGCCAGCAGCGTAAGTCCGGAATACGAGCAGTACTTC. Its translation: CASSVSPEYEQYF.

V is TRBV20-1 and J is TRBJ2-3; D might be TRBD1 or TRBD2, each matching 5 bases. Germline CDR1 DFQATT, CDR2 SNEGSKA (reference sequence). V lost 4 bases to trimming and J lost 4 bases, with 21 bases between them. The CDR3 covers 16 residues. The CDR3: CSATTGQRGGADTQYF. The CDR3 DNA reads TGCAGTGCTACAACGGGTCAGAGGGGTGGCGCAGATACGCAGTATTTT.

This clonotype has more than one count but fewer than ten. The chain carries TRBV19 and TRBJ2-1; 7 bases match TRBD2. Germline lookup yields CDR1 LNHDA and CDR2 SQIVND (reference sequence). The CDR3 is 16 amino acids. The V and J ends lost 6 bases and 4 bases, in that order; junction bases with no gene match: 12. This CDR3 is CASRHDPSSGYNEQFF. The CDR3, as DNA: TGTGCCAGTAGGCATGACCCCTCTAGCGGTTACAATGAGCAGTTCTTC.

CDR3 sequence (DNA): TGTGCCATCACCGAACTGGAGACTGGCTTCAATGAGCAGTTCTTC. It translates to CAITELETGFNEQFF. The chain uses TRBV10-3 and TRBJ2-1; D not resolved. The germline V gene encodes CDR1 ENHRY and CDR2 SYGVKD. CDR3 length: 15 residues. V shed 7 bases and J shed 6 bases, with 19 bases lying between them.